Presented here are 2 T cell receptor beta chains from one specimen sequenced in a study of blood T cell repertoires in COVID-19. Sequencing was performed with immunoSEQ multiplex PCR; in TCRdb, only in-frame clones are kept and a portion is missing. The sample gives 250,000 or so clones, around 89% of which show up once; 8% to 10% is in the top ten. Sequencing input: PBMCs or T cells enriched from blood (not recorded which). The receptors shown here come from a middle-aged man who had recovered from COVID-19.

This sequence joins TRBV11-2 and TRBJ2-3, with D perhaps TRBD1 (5 bases). CDR3 length equals 14 residues. Per germline, CDR1 SGHAT and CDR2 FQNNGV. V lost 5 bases to trimming and J lost 4 bases, with 13 bases between them. The CDR3 DNA reads TGTGCCAGCAGCGTATGGTGGGGCGCAGATACGCAGTATTTT. Its protein product is CASSVWWGADTQYF.

The J gene is TRBJ1-2, the V gene TRBV6-5; 10 bases fit TRBD1. CDR1 MNHEY and CDR2 SVGAGI come from the germline V gene. The V segment lost 5 bases and the J segment 7 bases; nucleotides outside the gene matches: 4. This CDR3 is built from 13 residues. The CDR3 reads CASSRQGAGGYTF. CDR3 nucleotide sequence: TGTGCCAGCAGTCGACAGGGGGCTGGTGGCTACACCTTC.